These 18 T cell receptor beta chains originate from one sample sequenced in a study of blood T cell repertoires in COVID-19. Profiling relied on immunoSEQ multiplex PCR, and the TCRdb table lists in-frame clones only, not all of them. Of nearly 200,000 clones listed, around 80% are singletons. The source material was peripheral blood. The receptors shown here come from a human donor with acute or convalescent COVID-19. The donor label of this sample is uncertain.

The CDR3: CASSAGGLADHTGELFF. CDR3 bases: TGTGCCAGCAGCGCGGGAGGACTAGCGGATCACACCGGGGAGCTGTTTTTT. J is TRBJ2-2 and V is TRBV9, with 10 positions matching TRBD2. Germline V gene lookup returns CDR1 SGDLS and CDR2 YYNGEE. There are 17 residues in the CDR3. After removal of 3 bases from V and 3 bases from J, the junction contained 8 bases not matched to a gene.

In DNA form, the CDR3 reads TGTGCCATCAGCCGGACAGGGGGCGAGCAGTACTTC. Its protein product is CAISRTGGEQYF. The chain couples TRBV10-3 to TRBJ2-7; TRBD1 agrees at 10 bases. V lost 6 bases, J lost 6 bases, and 2 bases stayed unmatched. The CDR3 spans 12 residues. The germline V gene has CDR1 ENHRY and CDR2 SYGVKD.

The rearrangement joins TRBV5-4 to TRBJ1-1; TRBD1 matches at 9 bases. Germline CDR1 SGHNT, CDR2 YYREEE (reference sequence). V lost 4 bases, J lost 7 bases, and 8 bases stayed unmatched. The CDR3 runs 14 residues. The CDR3 is CASSRPGTGLEAFF. DNA for the CDR3: TGTGCCAGCAGCCGTCCCGGGACAGGGCTTGAAGCTTTCTTT. Complete variable domain (other parts from reference TRBV5-4 and TRBJ1-1): ETGVTQSPTHLIKTRGQQVTLRCSSQSGHNTVSWYQQALGQGPQFIFQYYREEENGRGNFPPRFSGLQFPNYSSELNVNALELDDSALYLCASSRPGTGLEAFFGQGTRLTVV.

This rearrangement joins TRBV7-3 to TRBJ2-3; TRBD1 might be the D (6 bases). V lost 0 bases and J 4 bases, leaving 11 bases between the germline ends. The CDR3 contains 15 residues. In germline, CDR1 is SGHTA, CDR2 FQGTGA. CDR3 in amino acids: CASSLTANRADTQYF. DNA for the CDR3: TGTGCCAGCAGCTTAACAGCCAACAGGGCAGATACGCAGTATTTT.

The chain employs TRBV20-1 and TRBJ1-1; no firm D call. CDR3 length equals 13 residues. V was cut by 3 bases and J by 5 bases, with 13 bases left in between. Germline V CDR1 and CDR2: DFQATT, SNEGSKA (reference sequence). The CDR3 DNA reads TGCAGTGCTAGTTGGACCCCGGGGACTGAAGCTTTCTTT. This codes for CSASWTPGTEAFF.

The chain uses TRBV2 and TRBJ2-7; D ambiguous. The CDR3 contains 12 residues. V was pared by 5 bases and J by 4 bases, with 9 bases between. Germline-derived CDR1 and CDR2 are SNHLY and FYNNEI. The CDR3 region has the DNA TGTGCCAGCAGTCAGGTGGGTTACGAGCAGTACTTC. It encodes CASSQVGYEQYF.

This chain joins TRBV21-1 and TRBJ2-3; the D call TRBD2 from the table was never checked on the DNA. TRBV21-1 counts as a pseudogene. This CDR3 is built from 13 residues. The CDR3 DNA reads TGTGCCAGTAGCGGGAGTGTTTCGGATACGCAGTATTTT. Amino acid sequence: CASSGSVSDTQYF.

The V call is TRBV3-1 (or the pseudogene TRBV3-2), the J call TRBJ1-2; D is perhaps TRBD1 (6 bases). The CDR3 runs 16 residues. Looked up from germline, CDR1 is LGHDT and CDR2 is YNNKEL (reference sequence). The V and J ends lost 3 bases and 8 bases respectively, with 22 bases between them. In DNA form, the CDR3 reads TGTGCCAGCAGCCACACCGACAGGTCCAGACTTTTGGGCTACACCTTC. Amino acid sequence: CASSHTDRSRLLGYTF.

As concerns this clone: Within the sample, other DNA sequences also encode this same CDR3. The J gene is TRBJ1-1, the V gene TRBV27; tentatively, D is TRBD1 (5 bases). The CDR3 totals 15 residues. The V and J ends lost 0 bases and 0 bases respectively, with 8 bases between them. Germline CDR1 MNHEY, CDR2 SMNVEV (reference sequence). The chain's CDR3 is CASSLSGGLNTEAFF. The CDR3 bases are TGTGCCAGCAGTTTATCGGGGGGGTTGAACACTGAAGCTTTCTTT.

The genes are TRBV6-6 and TRBJ1-5, with TRBD1 identical over 7 bases. This CDR3 has 15 residues. V shed 2 bases, J shed 9 bases, and the junction held 10 bases outside the gene matches. Germline CDR1 and CDR2: MNHNY and SVGAGI (reference sequence). CDR3 residues: CASSYVDRTYGPQHF. The CDR3 bases are TGTGCCAGCAGTTACGTGGACAGGACCTATGGGCCCCAGCATTTT.

The rearrangement uses TRBV7-2 and TRBJ2-1; D might be TRBD1 (5 bases). Germline V CDR1 and CDR2: SGHTA, FQGNSA. Trimming left V 1 base short and J 2 bases short, with 9 bases between. The CDR3 totals 15 residues. CDR3 nucleotide sequence: TGTGCCAGCAGCTTAGGGAAAGGGGCCTACAATGAGCAGTTCTTC. Amino acid sequence: CASSLGKGAYNEQFF.

The chain carries TRBV6-5 and TRBJ2-7; D might be TRBD1 (5 bases). V was shortened by 6 bases and J by 0 bases, with 9 bases between the two germline ends. The CDR3 extends over 13 amino acids. Germline CDR1 reads MNHEY; CDR2 reads SVGAGI. This CDR3 is CASSIRDSYEQYF. The CDR3 bases are TGTGCCAGCAGCATCAGGGACTCCTACGAGCAGTACTTC.

The chain uses TRBV7-2 and TRBJ1-2; TRBD1 matches 7 bases. The CDR3 loop spans 12 amino acids. Germline CDR1 is SGHTA and CDR2 is FQGNSA. Trimming removed 5 bases from V and 5 bases from J; junction bases left unmatched: 2. The CDR3 bases are TGTGCCAGCAGCCCGACAGGGTATGGCTACACCTTC. It encodes CASSPTGYGYTF.

The chain couples TRBV11-2 to TRBJ2-1; possibly TRBD2 for D (5 bases). Germline-derived CDR1 and CDR2 are SGHAT and FQNNGV. Trimming removed 2 bases at V and 8 bases at J, with 13 bases between. The CDR3 is made up of 14 amino acids. CDR3 in amino acids: CASSLPGGVYEQFF. DNA of the CDR3: TGTGCCAGCAGCTTACCTGGAGGAGTATATGAGCAGTTCTTC.

This CDR3 is CASSIWGFGYTF. The CDR3 region has the DNA TGTGCCAGTAGTATTTGGGGCTTTGGCTACACCTTC. V usage is TRBV19 and J usage is TRBJ1-2; D perhaps matches TRBD1 (5 bases). This CDR3 is 12 amino acids long. V dropped 3 bases and J dropped 7 bases, with 9 bases sitting between them. Germline V gene lookup returns CDR1 LNHDA and CDR2 SQIVND (reference sequence).

The sample holds a few counts of this clone. The chain carries TRBV12-3 or TRBV12-4 and TRBJ1-5; D is undetermined. The CDR3 totals 13 residues. Trimming took off 3 bases at V and 4 bases at J, with 7 bases between the two ends. The CDR3 here is CASSFSENQPQHF. DNA for the CDR3: TGTGCCAGCAGTTTTTCAGAAAATCAGCCCCAGCATTTT.

This chain uses TRBV2 with TRBJ1-1, with D possibly TRBD1 on 6 matching bases. V lost 7 bases and J lost 0, with 12 bases in between. The CDR3 loop spans 14 amino acids. Germline-derived CDR1 and CDR2 are SNHLY and FYNNEI. The CDR3 loop reads CASIRTAMNTEAFF. The CDR3 DNA sequence: TGTGCCAGCATCAGGACAGCCATGAACACTGAAGCTTTCTTT. The whole variable domain, filled in from reference TRBV2 and TRBJ1-1, reads EPEVTQTPSHQVTQMGQEVILRCVPISNHLYFYWYRQILGQKVEFLVSFYNNEISEKSEIFDDQFSVERPDGSNFTLKIRSTKLEDSAMYFCASIRTAMNTEAFFGQGTRLTVV.

This chain joins TRBV10-2 and TRBJ1-1, with 8 bases aligning to TRBD1. This CDR3 has 15 amino acids. With V trimmed by 2 bases and J by 2 bases, 4 bases remained unmatched. In germline, CDR1 is WSHSY, CDR2 SAAADI. This CDR3 is CASSERDRGNTEAFF. The CDR3 coding sequence is TGCGCCAGCAGTGAGAGAGACAGGGGAAACACTGAAGCTTTCTTT.